This is a list of T cell receptor beta chains from one sample in a study of cytomegalovirus exposure and HLA in healthy donors. Method: immunoSEQ multiplex PCR; TCRdb's copy keeps in-frame clones and lacks some. The data hold 90,000 to 110,000 clones, with roughly 86% observed a single time. Sequencing input: PBMCs. Every receptor here comes from a woman between 18 and 30 years old in good health and CMV-seronegative. CDR3s include the opening cysteine and the closing phenylalanine or tryptophan. The order of the fields is V gene, clone size, J gene, CDR3 protein. Where a row states a size, it is once, few, many or the class of an expanded clone; other rows omit it.

TRBV6-1	.	TRBJ2-7	CASSEWTGPNYGQYF
TRBV18	.	TRBJ2-4	CASSPRTSGRRGNIQYF
TRBV28	.	TRBJ2-7	CASSGTGFPREQYF
TRBV7-2	.	TRBJ1-5	CASKPPGGNQPQHF
TRBV4-3	.	TRBJ2-1	CASSRQLSTAGLYNEQFF
TRBV12-2	.	TRBJ2-3	CASRLLGGNTDTQYF
TRBV28	.	TRBJ2-1	CASRTGQEAFEQFF
TRBV19	.	TRBJ1-1	CASSIWQGKTFF
TRBV27	.	TRBJ1-1	CASSLTQGDTEAFF
TRBV28	.	TRBJ1-4	CASIGQGGAREKLFF
TRBV27	.	TRBJ1-2	CASSFGSGDYGYTF
TRBV27	.	TRBJ1-4	CASSDRGGEKLFF
TRBV6-5	once	TRBJ1-3	CASSEMTGVNTIYF
TRBV7-2	.	TRBJ1-4	CASSSGRQGRLFF
TRBV11-2	.	TRBJ2-7	CASSTNRGSYEQYF
TRBV30	.	TRBJ1-5	CAWSRGGVGSNQPQHF
TRBV4-2	.	TRBJ2-1	CASSQDPVLPSNEQFF
TRBV6-1	.	TRBJ1-4	CASSDAITGLGLFF
TRBV30	.	TRBJ1-5	CAWMAGEGGPQHF
TRBV13	.	TRBJ2-5	CASSGGDRETQYF
TRBV28	.	TRBJ2-5	CASSWARTSGGAETQYF
TRBV4-2	.	TRBJ1-1	CASSQEEWRQAWAEAFF
TRBV7-9	.	TRBJ2-5	CASSLDRGDSPKETQYF
TRBV2	once	TRBJ1-5	CASKRDNNQPQHF
TRBV11-2	.	TRBJ2-7	CASSLGATRVYEQYF
TRBV11-2	.	TRBJ2-1	CASSISGSSYNEQFF